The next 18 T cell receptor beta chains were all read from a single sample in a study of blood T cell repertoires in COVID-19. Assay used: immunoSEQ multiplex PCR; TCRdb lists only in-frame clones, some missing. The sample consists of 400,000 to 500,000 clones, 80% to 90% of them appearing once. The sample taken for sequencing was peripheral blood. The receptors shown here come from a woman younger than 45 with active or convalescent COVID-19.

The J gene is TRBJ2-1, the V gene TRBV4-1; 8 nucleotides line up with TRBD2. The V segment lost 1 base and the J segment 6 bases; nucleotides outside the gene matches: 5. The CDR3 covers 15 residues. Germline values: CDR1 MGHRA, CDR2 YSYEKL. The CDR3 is CASSQVPSGSNEQFF. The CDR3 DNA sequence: TGCGCCAGCAGCCAAGTTCCAAGCGGGAGCAATGAGCAGTTCTTC.

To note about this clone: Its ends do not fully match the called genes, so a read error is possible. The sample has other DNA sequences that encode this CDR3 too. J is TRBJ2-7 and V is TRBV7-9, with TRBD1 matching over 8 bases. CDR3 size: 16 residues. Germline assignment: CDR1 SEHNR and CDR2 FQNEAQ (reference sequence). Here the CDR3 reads CASSLDQGAGSYEQYF. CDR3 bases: TGTGCCAGTAGCTTAGACCAGGGGGCCGGATCCTACGAGCAGTACTTC.

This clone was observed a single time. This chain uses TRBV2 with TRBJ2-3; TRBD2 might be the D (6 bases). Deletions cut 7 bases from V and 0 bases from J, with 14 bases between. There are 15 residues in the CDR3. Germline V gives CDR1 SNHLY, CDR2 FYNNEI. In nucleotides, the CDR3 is TGTGCCAGCAAGTCCGGGAGCACTAGCACAGATACGCAGTATTTT. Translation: CASKSGSTSTDTQYF. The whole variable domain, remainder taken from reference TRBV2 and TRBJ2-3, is EPEVTQTPSHQVTQMGQEVILRCVPISNHLYFYWYRQILGQKVEFLVSFYNNEISEKSEIFDDQFSVERPDGSNFTLKIRSTKLEDSAMYFCASKSGSTSTDTQYFGPGTRLTVL.

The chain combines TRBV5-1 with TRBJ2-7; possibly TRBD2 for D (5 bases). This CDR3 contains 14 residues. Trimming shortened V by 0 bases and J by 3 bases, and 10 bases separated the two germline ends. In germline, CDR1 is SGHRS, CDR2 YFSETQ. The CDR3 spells CASSLGGGFYEQYF. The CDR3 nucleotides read TGCGCCAGCAGCTTGGGCGGAGGCTTCTACGAGCAGTACTTC.

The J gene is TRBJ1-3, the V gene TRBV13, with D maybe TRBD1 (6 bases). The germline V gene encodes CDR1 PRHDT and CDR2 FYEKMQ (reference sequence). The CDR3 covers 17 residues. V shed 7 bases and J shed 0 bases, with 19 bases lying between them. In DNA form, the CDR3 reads TGTGCCAGCACCCCGAAGTGGGGGACACTCTCTGGAAACACCATATATTTT. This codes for CASTPKWGTLSGNTIYF.

For the CDR3, the DNA is TGTGCCAGCAGCCCCCGCGCGGGGGCGGCGACAGATACGCAGTATTTT. Translating it yields CASSPRAGAATDTQYF. The rearrangement uses TRBV3-1 (or the pseudogene TRBV3-2) and TRBJ2-3; the D gene is possibly TRBD2 (7 bases). Germline lookup yields CDR1 LGHDT and CDR2 YNNKEL (reference sequence). V lost 4 bases to trimming and J lost 3 bases, with 17 bases between them. There are 16 residues in the CDR3.

The CDR3 nucleotides are TGTGCCAGCTCAGGGGCGGACTATGGCTACACCTTC. Translating it yields CASSGADYGYTF. The V and J genes are TRBV18 and TRBJ1-2; a possible D gene is TRBD1 (5 bases). Germline V lookup: CDR1 KGHSH, CDR2 LQKENI. Trimming removed 5 bases at V and 3 bases at J, with 7 bases between. CDR3 size: 12 residues.

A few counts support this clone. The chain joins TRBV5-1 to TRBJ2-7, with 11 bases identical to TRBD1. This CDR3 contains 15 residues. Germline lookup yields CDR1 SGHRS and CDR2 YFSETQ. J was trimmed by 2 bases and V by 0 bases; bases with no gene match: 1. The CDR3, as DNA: TGCGCCAGCAGCTTGGAGGGACAGGGGGCCTACGAGCAGTACTTC. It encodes CASSLEGQGAYEQYF.

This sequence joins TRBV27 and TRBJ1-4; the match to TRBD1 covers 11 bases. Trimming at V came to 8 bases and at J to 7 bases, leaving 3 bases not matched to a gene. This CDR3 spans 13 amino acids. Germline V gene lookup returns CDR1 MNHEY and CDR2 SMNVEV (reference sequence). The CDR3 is CASAGTGGEKLFF. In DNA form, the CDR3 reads TGTGCCAGCGCCGGGACAGGGGGTGAAAAACTGTTTTTT.

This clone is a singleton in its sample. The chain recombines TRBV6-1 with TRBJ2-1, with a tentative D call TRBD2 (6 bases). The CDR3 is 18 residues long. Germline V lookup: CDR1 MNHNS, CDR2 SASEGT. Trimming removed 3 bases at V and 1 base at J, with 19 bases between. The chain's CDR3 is CASSDKVIGSTSYNEQFF. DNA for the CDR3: TGTGCCAGCAGTGATAAGGTCATCGGGAGTACTTCCTACAATGAGCAGTTCTTC.

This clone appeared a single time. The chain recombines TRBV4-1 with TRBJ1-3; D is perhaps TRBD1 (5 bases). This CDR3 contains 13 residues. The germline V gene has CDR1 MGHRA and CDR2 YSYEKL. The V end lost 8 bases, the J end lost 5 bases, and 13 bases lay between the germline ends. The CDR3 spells CASSGTARNTIYF. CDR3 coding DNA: TGCGCCAGCTCAGGGACTGCGCGAAACACCATATATTTT.

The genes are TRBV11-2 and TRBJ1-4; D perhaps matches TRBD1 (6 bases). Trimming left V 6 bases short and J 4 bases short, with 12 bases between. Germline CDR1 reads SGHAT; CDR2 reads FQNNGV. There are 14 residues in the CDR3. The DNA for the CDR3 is TGTGCCAGCAGAATCGGACAGAGTAATGAAAAACTGTTTTTT. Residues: CASRIGQSNEKLFF.

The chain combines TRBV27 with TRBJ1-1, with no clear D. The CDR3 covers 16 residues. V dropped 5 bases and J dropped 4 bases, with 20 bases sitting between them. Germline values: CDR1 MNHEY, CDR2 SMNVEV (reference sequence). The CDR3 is CASSPPLWAGSTEAFF. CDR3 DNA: TGTGCCAGCAGTCCCCCCCTCTGGGCTGGGAGCACTGAAGCTTTCTTT.

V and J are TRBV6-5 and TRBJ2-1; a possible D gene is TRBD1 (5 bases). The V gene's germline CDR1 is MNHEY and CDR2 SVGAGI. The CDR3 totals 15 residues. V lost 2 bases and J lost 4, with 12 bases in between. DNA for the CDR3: TGTGCCAGCAGTTACAAAATCGACAGTTACAATGAGCAGTTCTTC. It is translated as CASSYKIDSYNEQFF.

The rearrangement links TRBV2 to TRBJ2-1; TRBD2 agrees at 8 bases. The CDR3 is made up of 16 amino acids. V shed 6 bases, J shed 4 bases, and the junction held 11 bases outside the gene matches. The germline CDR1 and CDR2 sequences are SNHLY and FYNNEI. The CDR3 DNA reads TGTGCCAGCAGCCCCCTGGGTAGCGGGAATTACAATGAGCAGTTCTTC. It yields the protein CASSPLGSGNYNEQFF.

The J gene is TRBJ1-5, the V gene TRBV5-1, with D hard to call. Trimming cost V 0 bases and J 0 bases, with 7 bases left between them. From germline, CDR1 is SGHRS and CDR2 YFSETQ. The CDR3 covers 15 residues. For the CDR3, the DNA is TGCGCCAGCAGCTTGGCCCCGGGTAGCAATCAGCCCCAGCATTTT. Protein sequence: CASSLAPGSNQPQHF. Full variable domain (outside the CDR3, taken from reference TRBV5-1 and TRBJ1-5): KAGVTQTPRYLIKTRGQQVTLSCSPISGHRSVSWYQQTPGQGLQFLFEYFSETQRNKGNFPGRFSGRQFSNSRSEMNVSTLELGDSALYLCASSLAPGSNQPQHFGDGTRLSIL.

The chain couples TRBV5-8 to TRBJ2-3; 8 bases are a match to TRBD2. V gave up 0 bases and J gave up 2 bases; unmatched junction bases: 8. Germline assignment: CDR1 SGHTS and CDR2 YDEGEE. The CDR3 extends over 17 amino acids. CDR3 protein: CASSLGTSREYTDTQYF. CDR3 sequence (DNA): TGTGCCAGCAGCTTGGGGACTAGCCGAGAATACACAGATACGCAGTATTTT.

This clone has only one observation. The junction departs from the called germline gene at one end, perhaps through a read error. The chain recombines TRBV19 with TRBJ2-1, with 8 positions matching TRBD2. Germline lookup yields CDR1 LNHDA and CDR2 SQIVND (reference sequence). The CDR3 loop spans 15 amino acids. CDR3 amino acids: CASSTNRLGGGTWVF. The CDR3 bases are TGTGCCAGTAGTACAAACCGCCTCGGGGGGGGGACATGGGTCTTC.